What follows are 30 T cell receptor beta chains derived from one specimen sequenced in a study of cytomegalovirus exposure and HLA in healthy donors. A multiplex PCR was run with 60 Vbeta primers and 13 Jbeta primers. The protocol was immunoSEQ multiplex PCR, while the TCRdb copy is restricted to in-frame clones and leaves out a portion. The data hold approximately 150,000 clones, with roughly 79% observed a single time. Sequencing input: PBMCs. These receptors all stem from a male donor in good health and CMV-seronegative.

The chain combines TRBV19 with TRBJ1-2, with TRBD1 as a possible D gene (5 bases). Trimming shortened V by 5 bases and J by 2 bases, and 18 bases separated the two germline ends. The germline CDR1 and CDR2 sequences are LNHDA and SQIVND (reference sequence). The CDR3 is 16 residues long. The CDR3 coding sequence is TGTGCCAGTAGTCCCCAGGGACTCTTGACAAACTATGGCTACACCTTC. As protein: CASSPQGLLTNYGYTF.

Of note for this clone: The junction differs from germline at one of its ends, possibly a read error. The chain links TRBV7-9 to TRBJ1-2; 7 bases are shared with TRBD1. The germline gives CDR1 SEHNR, CDR2 FQNEAQ (reference sequence). The CDR3 runs to 15 residues. CDR3 amino acids: CSSSSKGATNYGYTF. DNA of the CDR3: TGTTCCAGCAGCTCCAAGGGGGCCACTAACTATGGCTACACCTTC.

The sample holds a few counts of this clone. This chain connects TRBV18 to TRBJ2-5; 11 bases match TRBD1. In germline, CDR1 is KGHSH, CDR2 LQKENI. The J segment lost 4 bases and the V segment lost 1 base, leaving 2 bases of the junction unmatched. CDR3 length equals 15 residues. The CDR3: CASSPRGTGGETQYF. DNA of the CDR3: TGTGCCAGCTCACCACGGGGGACAGGGGGAGAGACCCAGTACTTC.

The chain carries TRBV7-2 and TRBJ2-7; D uncertain. The CDR3 contains 12 residues. CDR1 SGHTA and CDR2 FQGNSA come from the germline V gene. Trimming cost V 2 bases and J 6 bases, with 8 bases left between them. DNA of the CDR3: TGTGCCAGCAGCTTACAGTTTTCCGAGCAGTACTTC. The encoded protein is CASSLQFSEQYF.

The chain combines TRBV9 with TRBJ2-2; 11 nucleotides line up with TRBD2. Trimming took 1 base from V and 2 from J; bases not matched to a gene: 4. Germline-derived CDR1 and CDR2 are SGDLS and YYNGEE. CDR3 length: 17 amino acids. CDR3 in DNA: TGTGCCAGCAGCGTATTTGGGACTAGCGGAAACACCGGGGAGCTGTTTTTT. Translating gives CASSVFGTSGNTGELFF.

The rearrangement links TRBV6-6 to TRBJ2-1, with 10 bases aligning to TRBD1. The CDR3 covers 16 residues. Germline CDR1 and CDR2: MNHNY and SVGAGI (reference sequence). Trimming took 4 bases from V and 4 from J; bases not matched to a gene: 7. The CDR3 DNA sequence: TGTGCCAGCAGTTCTACCGGGACAGGGGCGTACAATGAGCAGTTCTTC. Translating gives CASSSTGTGAYNEQFF.

The chain's CDR3 is CASSQEERGRTEAFF. CDR3 in DNA: TGCGCCAGCAGCCAAGAGGAGCGGGGGAGGACTGAAGCTTTCTTT. The chain is built from TRBV4-3 and TRBJ1-1; D possibly corresponds to TRBD1 (5 bases). This CDR3 comprises 15 residues. Germline V gives CDR1 LGHNA, CDR2 YSLEER. V was pared by 0 bases and J by 5 bases, with 13 bases between.

The genes are TRBV11-2 and TRBJ2-2; D remains ambiguous. The V and J ends lost 5 bases and 4 bases respectively, with 11 bases between them. CDR1 is SGHAT, CDR2 FQNNGV, per germline. The CDR3 is 14 residues long. The CDR3 DNA is TGTGCCAGCAGCCCGACGACGGGCACCGGGGAGCTGTTTTTT. Its protein is CASSPTTGTGELFF.

The CDR3 reads CASSRTGSPLGADTQYF. CDR3 sequence (DNA): TGTGCCAGCAGCCGGACAGGGAGCCCCCTGGGGGCAGATACGCAGTATTTT. This chain joins TRBV7-2 and TRBJ2-3, with 8 bases aligning to TRBD1. The CDR3 has 17 residues. CDR1 and CDR2 (germline): SGHTA, FQGNSA. With V trimmed by 5 bases and J by 4 bases, 14 bases remained unmatched.

The V and J genes are TRBV6-6 and TRBJ2-4; D uncertain. V lost 2 bases to trimming and J lost 7 bases, with 18 bases between them. The CDR3 has 16 amino acids. From germline, CDR1 is MNHNY and CDR2 SVGAGI (reference sequence). CDR3 in amino acids: CASSYASQDHRNIQYF. The CDR3 DNA reads as TGTGCCAGCAGTTACGCGTCTCAGGATCATAGGAACATTCAGTACTTC.

This clone appeared once. The chain joins TRBV7-2 to TRBJ2-3; TRBD2 might be the D (5 bases). Per the germline V gene, CDR1 is SGHTA and CDR2 is FQGNSA. The CDR3 contains 14 residues. The V gene lost 1 base and the J gene lost 4 bases, with 9 bases spanning the gap. CDR3 in DNA: TGTGCCAGCAGCTTAGTACGGGGAGCAGATACGCAGTATTTT. Translation: CASSLVRGADTQYF.

This chain links TRBV6-5 with TRBJ2-5; 7 bases line up with TRBD2. The end of the DNA fits TRBJ2-7 better, so the J call may be wrong. Germline loops: CDR1 MNHEY, CDR2 SVGAGI. The CDR3 covers 15 residues. CDR3 amino acids: CASSPRGSGIYEQYF. The CDR3 DNA is TGTGCCAGCAGTCCCCGGGGCAGCGGGATCTACGAGCAGTACTTC.

The chain couples TRBV25-1 to TRBJ1-4, with a weak D call TRBD1 (5 bases). V lost 2 bases and J lost 5, with 21 bases in between. CDR3 length: 18 residues. The V gene's germline CDR1 is MGHDK and CDR2 SYGVNS. The CDR3 protein is CASSEGGSGRVRNEKLFF. The CDR3 region has the DNA TGTGCCAGCAGTGAAGGGGGGTCAGGGCGGGTAAGGAATGAAAAACTGTTTTTT.

This clone was picked up one time. The chain employs TRBV6-5 and TRBJ1-4; 8 nucleotides align to TRBD1. This CDR3 is built from 15 residues. Germline CDR1 MNHEY, CDR2 SVGAGI. V dropped 4 bases and J dropped 8; count of bases not matched to a gene: 9. CDR3 loop: CASSSSGGIREKLFF. CDR3 nucleotide sequence: TGTGCCAGCAGTTCGTCAGGGGGCATTAGGGAAAAACTGTTTTTT.

This clone was picked up a small number of times. The chain has TRBV2 and TRBJ2-3; D is perhaps TRBD1 (6 bases). The germline V gene encodes CDR1 SNHLY and CDR2 FYNNEI. V lost 5 bases and J lost 4, with 7 bases in between. CDR3 length: 12 amino acids. The CDR3 spells CASSSGADTQYF. The CDR3, as DNA: TGTGCCAGCAGTTCAGGGGCAGATACGCAGTATTTT.

The genes are TRBV27 and TRBJ2-6; the D gene is possibly TRBD2 (5 bases). In germline, CDR1 is MNHEY, CDR2 SMNVEV (reference sequence). The CDR3 totals 17 residues. The V and J ends lost 5 bases and 0 bases respectively, with 14 bases between them. CDR3 protein: CASSVRGSLSGANVLTF. Written as DNA, the CDR3 is TGTGCCAGCAGTGTCCGGGGAAGCCTCTCTGGGGCCAACGTCCTGACTTTC. Complete variable domain (other parts from reference TRBV27 and TRBJ2-6): EAQVTQNPRYLITVTGKKLTVTCSQNMNHEYMSWYRQDPGLGLRQIYYSMNVEVTDKGDVPEGYKVSRKEKRNFPLILESPSPNQTSLYFCASSVRGSLSGANVLTFGAGSRLTVL.

The rearrangement uses TRBV11-2 and TRBJ2-7; D might be TRBD1 (6 bases). The germline V and J ends were trimmed by 4 bases and 1 base, with 17 bases remaining between them. Germline CDR1 SGHAT, CDR2 FQNNGV. There are 16 residues in the CDR3. The CDR3 region has the DNA TGTGCCAGCAGCTACAGGGCCCGGGGTAGGTCCTACGAGCAGTACTTC. It specifies CASSYRARGRSYEQYF.

The chain carries TRBV19 and TRBJ2-7; D perhaps matches TRBD1 (6 bases). CDR1 LNHDA and CDR2 SQIVND come from the germline V gene (reference sequence). V was cut by 5 bases and J by 3 bases, with 17 bases left in between. The CDR3 has 15 residues. The CDR3 reads CASSPQGQAVYEQYF. The CDR3 DNA follows: TGTGCCAGTAGTCCACAGGGCCAGGCAGTCTACGAGCAGTACTTC.

The chain uses TRBV7-9 and TRBJ2-5; 7 positions match TRBD1. Germline values: CDR1 SEHNR, CDR2 FQNEAQ (reference sequence). V was pared by 5 bases and J by 4 bases, with 13 bases of the junction left unmatched. The CDR3 sequence is 16 residues long. CDR3 sequence (DNA): TGTGCCAGCAGCACTGACAGGGCGAGGGTTAGAGAGACCCAGTACTTC. Its translation: CASSTDRARVRETQYF.

CDR3 bases: TGTGCCAGCAGCAAGGGACTATACAGCACAGATACGCAGTATTTT. Its translation is CASSKGLYSTDTQYF. The chain uses TRBV21-1 and TRBJ2-3; the table gives TRBD2 as D, unverified against the DNA. TRBV21-1 is labeled a pseudogene. The CDR3 is 15 amino acids.

J is TRBJ2-7 and V is TRBV5-4, with D maybe TRBD1 (6 bases). This CDR3 has 14 residues. Trimming left V 4 bases short and J 2 bases short, with 13 bases between. Germline V CDR1 and CDR2: SGHNT, YYREEE (reference sequence). The CDR3 sequence: CASSRWDNTYEQYF. In nucleotides, the CDR3 is TGTGCCAGCAGCCGGTGGGACAATACCTACGAGCAGTACTTC.

This rearrangement joins TRBV5-4 to TRBJ2-7, with 11 bases aligning to TRBD1. The CDR3 covers 15 residues. Germline V gene lookup returns CDR1 SGHNT and CDR2 YYREEE (reference sequence). The J segment lost 6 bases and the V segment lost 3 bases, leaving 8 bases of the junction unmatched. DNA for the CDR3: TGTGCCAGCAGCTCGGGGGACAGGGGGTCTTCCGAGCAGTACTTC. It specifies CASSSGDRGSSEQYF.

The V gene is TRBV7-3, the J gene TRBJ2-1; a weak D match, TRBD2 (5 bases). The CDR3 has 13 residues. CDR1 and CDR2 from the germline V gene are SGHTA and FQGTGA. V lost 2 bases and J lost 7, with 9 bases in between. Here the CDR3 DNA reads TGTGCCAGCAGCTTAGTTAGGAGGAATGAGCAGTTCTTC. Translating it yields CASSLVRRNEQFF.

J is TRBJ2-6 and V is TRBV4-3; possible D gene TRBD2, 5 bases. Trimming cost V 0 bases and J 2 bases, with 8 bases left between them. Germline CDR1 and CDR2: LGHNA and YSLEER. This CDR3 contains 16 residues. CDR3 residues: CASSQESGTGANVLTF. The DNA for the CDR3 is TGCGCCAGCAGCCAAGAGTCCGGGACTGGGGCCAACGTCCTGACTTTC.

The chain is built from TRBV4-3 and TRBJ2-5, with 8 bases fitting TRBD1. Germline trimming cut 2 bases from V and 2 bases from J; bases unmatched to any gene: 7. Germline lookup yields CDR1 LGHNA and CDR2 YSLEER. This CDR3 has 16 amino acids. The CDR3 region has the DNA TGCGCCAGCAGCCAAAGGGGACAGGTGCCTCAAGAGACCCAGTACTTC. The encoded protein is CASSQRGQVPQETQYF.

The chain combines TRBV28 with TRBJ2-1; the match to TRBD1 covers 8 bases. The CDR3 runs 20 residues. CDR1 and CDR2 from the germline V gene are MDHEN and SYDVKM. After removal of 2 bases from V and 0 bases from J, the junction contained 15 bases not matched to a gene. Here the CDR3 reads CASSLGGRGLQPSSYNEQFF. CDR3 DNA: TGTGCCAGCAGTTTAGGGGGCAGGGGGCTACAACCGAGCTCCTACAATGAGCAGTTCTTC.

The rearrangement links TRBV30 to TRBJ1-1, with no clear D. CDR1 is GTSNPN and CDR2 is SVGIG in the germline V gene (reference sequence). V shed 4 bases and J shed 0 bases, with 9 bases lying between them. The CDR3 length is 13 residues. This chain's CDR3 is CAWNEIMNTEAFF. In DNA, the CDR3 is TGTGCCTGGAACGAGATCATGAACACTGAAGCTTTCTTT.

The V call is TRBV6-5, the J call TRBJ1-2; 8 nucleotides match TRBD1. The CDR3 contains 13 residues. Looked up from germline, CDR1 is MNHEY and CDR2 is SVGAGI. With V trimmed by 6 bases and J by 7 bases, 7 bases remained unmatched. This chain's CDR3 is CASSQQGAFGYTF. The CDR3 DNA reads as TGTGCCAGCAGCCAGCAGGGGGCATTTGGCTACACCTTC.

This rearrangement joins TRBV11-3 to TRBJ2-1, with 8 bases aligning to TRBD2. CDR3 size: 15 residues. Germline-derived CDR1 and CDR2 are SGHNT and YENEEA. After removal of 1 base from V and 7 bases from J, the junction contained 6 bases not matched to a gene. The CDR3 bases are TGTGCCAGCAGCTTAGTTGCGGGAGGATTAAATGAGCAGTTCTTC. It specifies CASSLVAGGLNEQFF.

This rearrangement joins TRBV25-1 to TRBJ2-1; no firm D call. The germline CDR1 and CDR2 sequences are MGHDK and SYGVNS. The CDR3 is 13 residues long. V was trimmed by 2 bases and J by 6 bases, leaving 8 bases between them. For the CDR3, the DNA is TGTGCCAGCAGTGAACCCATCATCAATGAGCAGTTCTTC. It is translated as CASSEPIINEQFF.